One sample yielded the 7 T cell receptor beta chains listed below, sequenced in a study of neurological immune-mediated disorders. From the 5' RACE reads, TCRdb called clonotypes with MiXCR, one entry per CDR3 protein. The sample yields some 50,000 distinct CDR3 sequences, roughly 24% seen once. The material sequenced was PBMCs. The receptors shown here come from a woman between 70 and 85 years old in good health.

This clonotype showed up just a few times. The chain is built from TRBV28 and TRBJ1-6; the match to TRBD1 covers 8 bases. The CDR3 is 13 amino acids. The germline V gene encodes CDR1 MDHEN and CDR2 SYDVKM. V dropped 5 bases and J dropped 9; count of bases not matched to a gene: 3. The CDR3 coding sequence is TGTGCCAGCAGTCCAGGGGGCGTTTCACCCCTCCACTTT. Residues: CASSPGGVSPLHF.

This clonotype was found many times. The V and J genes are TRBV12-3 or TRBV12-4 and TRBJ2-1; TRBD2 matches at 10 bases. J was trimmed by 9 bases and V by 5 bases; bases with no gene match: 16. The CDR3 has 17 residues. The DNA of the CDR3 is TGTGCCAGCAGTCCCCTCCGGGCTAGCGGGAGTTTCGGTGAGCAGTTCTTC. Translation gives CASSPLRASGSFGEQFF.

This clonotype has ten or more counts. The V gene is TRBV9, the J gene TRBJ2-2; 11 nucleotides align to TRBD2. J gave up 1 base and V 6 bases, and 2 bases lay outside the gene matches. The CDR3 consists of 15 residues. Germline assignment: CDR1 SGDLS and CDR2 YYNGEE. CDR3 sequence: CASIGTSGNTGELFF. DNA for the CDR3: TGTGCCAGCATAGGGACTAGCGGGAACACCGGGGAGCTGTTTTTT.

This chain links TRBV9 with TRBJ2-3; TRBD1 matches at 10 bases. Trimming took 6 bases from V and 2 from J; bases not matched to a gene: 6. Germline CDR1 reads SGDLS; CDR2 reads YYNGEE. The CDR3 runs 15 residues. The CDR3 loop is CASTRQGAFTDTQYF. Here the CDR3 DNA reads TGTGCCAGCACTCGACAGGGGGCATTCACAGATACGCAGTATTTT.

This clonotype was counted many times. V and J are TRBV5-1 and TRBJ2-1, with 9 nucleotides matching TRBD2. Germline V gives CDR1 SGHRS, CDR2 YFSETQ. The CDR3 is made up of 15 amino acids. With V trimmed by 2 bases and J by 4 bases, 4 bases remained unmatched. CDR3 DNA: TGCGCCAGCAGCTTACTAGCGGGCGAATACAATGAGCAGTTCTTC. It codes for CASSLLAGEYNEQFF.

This clonotype has ten or more counts. The rearrangement joins TRBV9 to TRBJ2-7, with TRBD2 matching over 9 bases. The CDR3 length is 13 residues. V dropped 4 bases and J dropped 6; count of bases not matched to a gene: 5. CDR1 is SGDLS and CDR2 is YYNGEE in the germline V gene. CDR3 sequence (DNA): TGTGCCAGCAGCAGGGGACTAGCTGGCGAGCAGTACTTC. It yields the protein CASSRGLAGEQYF.

This clonotype showed up many times. This chain connects TRBV27 to TRBJ2-1; tentatively, D is TRBD1 (5 bases). Germline CDR1 MNHEY, CDR2 SMNVEV (reference sequence). The CDR3 loop spans 13 amino acids. V dropped 10 bases and J dropped 3 bases, with 13 bases sitting between them. The CDR3 loop is CATRASYYNEQFF. The CDR3 DNA follows: TGTGCCACCAGGGCCTCTTACTACAATGAGCAGTTCTTC.